This TCR beta chain is drawn from a study of blood T cell repertoires in COVID-19. Turning to the study itself: The United States, Italy and Spain supplied acute and convalescent COVID-19 samples.

In the source study's methods: It was from reference gene primer amplification that nucleated cell counts were estimated. Libraries were prepared by immunoSEQ multiplex PCR; TCRdb keeps only in-frame clonotypes and omits some of them. V and J calls and clone size are those listed in that table; D and trimming were worked out from the DNA. The data hold about 11,000 clones, with roughly nine tenths observed a single time. Germline V gene data show CDR1 as SNHLY and CDR2 as FYNNEI. V shed 3 bases and J shed 4 bases, with 9 bases lying between them. This CDR3 region has 13 residues. The rearrangement links TRBV2 to TRBJ1-2; D ambiguous. This clonotype was obtained from a young man with active or convalescent COVID-19. Sample: peripheral blood. In nucleotides, the CDR3 is TGTGCCAGCAGTGATCTCAGGATCTATGGCTACACCTTC. Its protein product is CASSDLRIYGYTF.